This T cell receptor beta chain was found in a study of T cell changes during pregnancy in multiple sclerosis. V lost 5 bases and J lost 1, with 12 bases in between. The CDR3 consists of 14 residues. Per germline, CDR1 SEHNR and CDR2 FQNEAQ (reference sequence). The assay was immunoSEQ multiplex PCR, and TCRdb's table has in-frame clones only and misses some. The sample has just under 50,000 clones; 90% to 95% are singletons. The clonotype was recovered from a female donor with multiple sclerosis, enrolled in a pregnancy study. The source material was CD8+ T cells from peripheral blood mononuclear cells, sampled after pregnancy. The rearrangement uses TRBV7-9 and TRBJ2-7; tentative D call: TRBD1 (5 bases). This CDR3 reads CASSPQDMSYEQYF. Written as DNA, the CDR3 is TGTGCCAGCAGCCCGCAGGACATGTCCTACGAGCAGTACTTC. The entire variable domain, with the rest obtained from reference TRBV7-9 and TRBJ2-7, is as follows: DTGVSQNPRHKITKRGQNVTFRCDPISEHNRLYWYRQTLGQGPEFLTYFQNEAQLEKSRLLSDRFSAERPKGSFSTLEIQRTEQGDSAMYLCASSPQDMSYEQYFGPGTRLTVT.